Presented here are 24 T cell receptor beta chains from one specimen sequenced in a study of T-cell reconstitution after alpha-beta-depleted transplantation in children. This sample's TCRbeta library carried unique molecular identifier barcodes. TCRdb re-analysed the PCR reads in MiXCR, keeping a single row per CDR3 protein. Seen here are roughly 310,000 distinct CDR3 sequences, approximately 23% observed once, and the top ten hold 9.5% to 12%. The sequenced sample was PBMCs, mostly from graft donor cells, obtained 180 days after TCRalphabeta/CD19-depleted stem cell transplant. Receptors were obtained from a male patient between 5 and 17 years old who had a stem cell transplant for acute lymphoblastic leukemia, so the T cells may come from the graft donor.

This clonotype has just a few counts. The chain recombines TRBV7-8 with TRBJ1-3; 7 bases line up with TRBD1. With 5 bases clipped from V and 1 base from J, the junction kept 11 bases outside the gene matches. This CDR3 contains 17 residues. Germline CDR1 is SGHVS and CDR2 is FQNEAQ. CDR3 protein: CASSTRRGRPSGNTIYF. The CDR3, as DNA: TGTGCCAGCAGCACCCGGAGGGGGCGACCTTCTGGAAACACCATATATTTT.

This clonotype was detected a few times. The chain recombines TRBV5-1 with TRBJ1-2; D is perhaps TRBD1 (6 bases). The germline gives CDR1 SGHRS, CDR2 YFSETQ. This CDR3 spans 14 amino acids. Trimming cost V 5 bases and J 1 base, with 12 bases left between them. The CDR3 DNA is TGCGCCAGCAGTATCGACAGGAGTAACTATGGCTACACCTTC. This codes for CASSIDRSNYGYTF.

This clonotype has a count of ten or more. DNA for the CDR3: TGCGCCAGCAGCTTGGAAAGAAATCAGCCCCAGCATTTT. It codes for CASSLERNQPQHF. V is TRBV5-1 and J is TRBJ1-5; D unresolved. With 0 bases removed from V and 4 bases from J, the gap between germline ends came to 5 bases. The CDR3 is 13 residues long. Germline CDR1 is SGHRS and CDR2 is YFSETQ. The full variable domain, completed using reference TRBV5-1 and TRBJ1-5, is KAGVTQTPRYLIKTRGQQVTLSCSPISGHRSVSWYQQTPGQGLQFLFEYFSETQRNKGNFPGRFSGRQFSNSRSEMNVSTLELGDSALYLCASSLERNQPQHFGDGTRLSIL.

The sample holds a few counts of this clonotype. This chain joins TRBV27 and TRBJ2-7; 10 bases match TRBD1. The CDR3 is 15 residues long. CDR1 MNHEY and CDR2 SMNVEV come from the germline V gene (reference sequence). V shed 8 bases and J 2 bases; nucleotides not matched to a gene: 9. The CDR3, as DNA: TGTGCCAGCCGTCGCCCCGGGACAGGGGCCTACGAGCAGTACTTC. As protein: CASRRPGTGAYEQYF.

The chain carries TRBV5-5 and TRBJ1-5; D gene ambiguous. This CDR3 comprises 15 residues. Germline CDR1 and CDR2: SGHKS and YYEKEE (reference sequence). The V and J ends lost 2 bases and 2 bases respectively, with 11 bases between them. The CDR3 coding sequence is TGTGCCAGCAGCTTCGGCTTTCGGGGCAATCAGCCCCAGCATTTT. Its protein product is CASSFGFRGNQPQHF. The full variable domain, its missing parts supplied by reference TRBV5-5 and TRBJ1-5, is DAGVTQSPTHLIKTRGQQVTLRCSPISGHKSVSWYQQVLGQGPQFIFQYYEKEERGRGNFPDRFSARQFPNYSSELNVNALLLGDSALYLCASSFGFRGNQPQHFGDGTRLSIL.

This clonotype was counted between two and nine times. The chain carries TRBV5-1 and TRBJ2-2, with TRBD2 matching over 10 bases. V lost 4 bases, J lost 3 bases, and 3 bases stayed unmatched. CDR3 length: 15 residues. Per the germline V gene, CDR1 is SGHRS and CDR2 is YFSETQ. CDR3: CASSRSGRDTGELFF. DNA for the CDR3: TGCGCCAGCAGCAGGAGCGGGAGGGACACCGGGGAGCTGTTTTTT.

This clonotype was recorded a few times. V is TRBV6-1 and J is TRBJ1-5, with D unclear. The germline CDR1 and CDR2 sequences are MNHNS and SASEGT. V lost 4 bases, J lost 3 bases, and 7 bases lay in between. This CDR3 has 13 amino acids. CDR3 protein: CASSAPINQPQHF. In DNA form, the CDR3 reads TGTGCCAGCAGTGCACCGATCAATCAGCCCCAGCATTTT.

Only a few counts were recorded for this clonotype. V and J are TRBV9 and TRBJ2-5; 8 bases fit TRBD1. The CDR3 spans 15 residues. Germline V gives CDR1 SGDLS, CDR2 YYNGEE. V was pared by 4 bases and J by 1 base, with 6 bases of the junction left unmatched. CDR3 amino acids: CASSPGQVFQETQYF. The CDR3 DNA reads TGTGCCAGCAGCCCGGGACAGGTCTTCCAAGAGACCCAGTACTTC. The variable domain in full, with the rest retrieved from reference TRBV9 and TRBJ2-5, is DSGVTQTPKHLITATGQRVTLRCSPRSGDLSVYWYQQSLDQGLQFLIQYYNGEERAKGNILERFSAQQFPDLHSELNLSSLELGDSALYFCASSPGQVFQETQYFGPGTRLLVL.

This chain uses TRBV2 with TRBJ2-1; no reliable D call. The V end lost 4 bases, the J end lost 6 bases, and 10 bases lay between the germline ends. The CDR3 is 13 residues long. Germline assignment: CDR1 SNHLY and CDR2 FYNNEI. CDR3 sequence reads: CASSGNVPNEQFF. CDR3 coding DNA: TGTGCCAGCAGTGGAAACGTCCCCAATGAGCAGTTCTTC.

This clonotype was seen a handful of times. The CDR3 region has the DNA TGCAGTGCTGGTTCCAGGACTAGCGGGAGGGTCCCATCCCCACAAAATACGCAGTATTTT. Translating gives CSAGSRTSGRVPSPQNTQYF. J is TRBJ2-3 and V is TRBV20-1, with 15 bases matching TRBD2. V lost 5 bases to trimming and J lost 7 bases; unmatched junction nucleotides: 22. Germline CDR1 is DFQATT and CDR2 is SNEGSKA (reference sequence). The CDR3 sequence is 20 residues long.

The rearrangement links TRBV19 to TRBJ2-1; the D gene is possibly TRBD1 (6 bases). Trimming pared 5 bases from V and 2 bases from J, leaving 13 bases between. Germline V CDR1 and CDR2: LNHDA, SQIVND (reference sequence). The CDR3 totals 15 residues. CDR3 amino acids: CASSADSLTYNEQFF. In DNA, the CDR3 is TGTGCCAGTAGTGCGGACAGCCTAACCTACAATGAGCAGTTCTTC.

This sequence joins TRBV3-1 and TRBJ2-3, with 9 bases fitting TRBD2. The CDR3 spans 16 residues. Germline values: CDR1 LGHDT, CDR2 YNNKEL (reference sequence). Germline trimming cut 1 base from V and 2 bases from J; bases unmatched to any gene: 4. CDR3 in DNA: TGTGCCAGCAGCCAAGGAGCGGGAGGCTACACAGATACGCAGTATTTT. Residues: CASSQGAGGYTDTQYF.

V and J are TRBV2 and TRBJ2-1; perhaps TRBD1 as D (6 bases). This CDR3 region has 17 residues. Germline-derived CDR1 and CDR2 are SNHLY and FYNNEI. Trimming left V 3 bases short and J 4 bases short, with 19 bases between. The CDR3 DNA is TGTGCCAGCAGTGACGTGGACCTCTGGGGGCCTTACAATGAGCAGTTCTTC. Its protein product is CASSDVDLWGPYNEQFF.

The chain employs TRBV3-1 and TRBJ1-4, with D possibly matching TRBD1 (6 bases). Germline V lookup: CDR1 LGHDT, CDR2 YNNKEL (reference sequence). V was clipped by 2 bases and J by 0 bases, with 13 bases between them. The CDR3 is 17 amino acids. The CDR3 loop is CASSQTMWTATNEKLFF. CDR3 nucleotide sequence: TGTGCCAGCAGCCAAACCATGTGGACAGCAACTAATGAAAAACTGTTTTTT. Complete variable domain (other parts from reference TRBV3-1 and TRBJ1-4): DTAVSQTPKYLVTQMGNDKSIKCEQNLGHDTMYWYKQDSKKFLKIMFSYNNKELIINETVPNRFSPKSPDKAHLNLHINSLELGDSAVYFCASSQTMWTATNEKLFFGSGTQLSVL.

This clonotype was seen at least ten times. CDR3 bases: TGCGCCAGCAGCTCAGGGGTGGGCACTGAAGCTTTCTTT. Amino acids: CASSSGVGTEAFF. This chain links TRBV5-1 with TRBJ1-1; D possibly corresponds to TRBD1 (6 bases). The CDR3 runs 13 residues. V lost 3 bases, J lost 4 bases, and 10 bases lay in between. Per the germline V gene, CDR1 is SGHRS and CDR2 is YFSETQ.

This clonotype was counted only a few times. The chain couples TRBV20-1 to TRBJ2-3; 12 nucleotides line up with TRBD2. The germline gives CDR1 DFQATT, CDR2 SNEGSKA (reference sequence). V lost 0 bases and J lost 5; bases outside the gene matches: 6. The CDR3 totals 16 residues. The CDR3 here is CSARDASGRAIDTQYF. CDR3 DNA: TGCAGTGCTAGAGACGCTAGCGGGAGGGCCATAGATACGCAGTATTTT.

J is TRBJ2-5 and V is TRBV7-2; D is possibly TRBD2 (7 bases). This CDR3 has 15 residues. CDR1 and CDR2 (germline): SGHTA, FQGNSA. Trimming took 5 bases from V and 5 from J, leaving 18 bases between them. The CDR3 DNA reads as TGTGCCAGCAGCCGAAGGACGGGGGGCGAGGAGACCCAGTACTTC. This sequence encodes CASSRRTGGEETQYF.

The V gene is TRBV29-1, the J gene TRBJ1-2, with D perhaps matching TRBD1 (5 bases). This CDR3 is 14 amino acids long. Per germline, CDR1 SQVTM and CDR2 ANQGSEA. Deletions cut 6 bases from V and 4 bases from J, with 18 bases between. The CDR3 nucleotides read TGCAGCGTCCTTGCCGGGGCCTCCTCCTATGGCTACACCTTC. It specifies CSVLAGASSYGYTF.

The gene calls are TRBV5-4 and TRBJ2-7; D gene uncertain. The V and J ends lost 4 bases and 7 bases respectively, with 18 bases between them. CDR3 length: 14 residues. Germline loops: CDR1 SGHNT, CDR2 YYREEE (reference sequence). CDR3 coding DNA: TGTGCCAGCAGCCCGACTCGGATGCGGTGGGAGCAGTACTTC. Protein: CASSPTRMRWEQYF. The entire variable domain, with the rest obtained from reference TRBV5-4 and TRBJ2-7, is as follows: ETGVTQSPTHLIKTRGQQVTLRCSSQSGHNTVSWYQQALGQGPQFIFQYYREEENGRGNFPPRFSGLQFPNYSSELNVNALELDDSALYLCASSPTRMRWEQYFGPGTRLTVT.

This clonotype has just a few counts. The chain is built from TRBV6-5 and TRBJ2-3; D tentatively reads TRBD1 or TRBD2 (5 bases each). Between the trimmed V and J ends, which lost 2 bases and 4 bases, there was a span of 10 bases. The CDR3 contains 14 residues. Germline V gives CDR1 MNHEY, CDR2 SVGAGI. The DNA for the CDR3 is TGTGCCAGCAGTTACGGGGCCGGGGCAGATACGCAGTATTTT. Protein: CASSYGAGADTQYF.

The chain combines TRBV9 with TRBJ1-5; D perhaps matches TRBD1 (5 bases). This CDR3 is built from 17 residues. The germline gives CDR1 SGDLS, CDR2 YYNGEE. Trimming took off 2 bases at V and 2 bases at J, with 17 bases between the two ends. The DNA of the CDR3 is TGTGCCAGCAGCGTCGGGGACTTTCCTAGTGGCAATCAGCCCCAGCATTTT. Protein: CASSVGDFPSGNQPQHF.

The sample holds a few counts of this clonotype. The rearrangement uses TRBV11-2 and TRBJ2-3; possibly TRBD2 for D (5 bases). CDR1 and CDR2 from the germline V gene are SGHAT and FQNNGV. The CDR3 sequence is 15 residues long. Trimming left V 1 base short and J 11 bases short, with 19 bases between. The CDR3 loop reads CASSLALWPSGGQYF. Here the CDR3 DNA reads TGTGCCAGCAGCTTAGCCCTTTGGCCCAGTGGAGGGCAGTATTTT.

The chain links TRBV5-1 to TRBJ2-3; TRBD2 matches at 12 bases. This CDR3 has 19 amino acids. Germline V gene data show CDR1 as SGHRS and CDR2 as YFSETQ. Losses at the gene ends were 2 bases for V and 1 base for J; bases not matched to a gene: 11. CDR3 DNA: TGCGCCAGCAGCTTCGTTCGACTAGCGGGAGTCGGGGGCACAGATACGCAGTATTTT. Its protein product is CASSFVRLAGVGGTDTQYF.

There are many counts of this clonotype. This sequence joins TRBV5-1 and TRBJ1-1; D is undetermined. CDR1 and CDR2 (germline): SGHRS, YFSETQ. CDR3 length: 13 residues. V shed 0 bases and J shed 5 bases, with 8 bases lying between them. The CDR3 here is CASSLGSGTEAFF. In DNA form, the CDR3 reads TGCGCCAGCAGCTTGGGCTCCGGGACTGAAGCTTTCTTT.